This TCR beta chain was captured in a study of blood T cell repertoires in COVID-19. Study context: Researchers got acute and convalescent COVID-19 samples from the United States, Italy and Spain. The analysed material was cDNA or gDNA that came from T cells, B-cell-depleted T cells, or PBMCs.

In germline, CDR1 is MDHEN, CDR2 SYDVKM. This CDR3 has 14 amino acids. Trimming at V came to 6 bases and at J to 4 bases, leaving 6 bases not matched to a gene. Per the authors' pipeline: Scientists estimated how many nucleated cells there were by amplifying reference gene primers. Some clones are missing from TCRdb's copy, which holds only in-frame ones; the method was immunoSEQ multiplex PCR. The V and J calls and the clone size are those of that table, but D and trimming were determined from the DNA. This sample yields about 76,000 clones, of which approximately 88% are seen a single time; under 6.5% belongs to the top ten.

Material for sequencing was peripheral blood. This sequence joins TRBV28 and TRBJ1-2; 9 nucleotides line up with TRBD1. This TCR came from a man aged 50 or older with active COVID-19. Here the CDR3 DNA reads TGTGCCAGCAGCCCCGGGACAGGGACCTATGGCTACACCTTC. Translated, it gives CASSPGTGTYGYTF.